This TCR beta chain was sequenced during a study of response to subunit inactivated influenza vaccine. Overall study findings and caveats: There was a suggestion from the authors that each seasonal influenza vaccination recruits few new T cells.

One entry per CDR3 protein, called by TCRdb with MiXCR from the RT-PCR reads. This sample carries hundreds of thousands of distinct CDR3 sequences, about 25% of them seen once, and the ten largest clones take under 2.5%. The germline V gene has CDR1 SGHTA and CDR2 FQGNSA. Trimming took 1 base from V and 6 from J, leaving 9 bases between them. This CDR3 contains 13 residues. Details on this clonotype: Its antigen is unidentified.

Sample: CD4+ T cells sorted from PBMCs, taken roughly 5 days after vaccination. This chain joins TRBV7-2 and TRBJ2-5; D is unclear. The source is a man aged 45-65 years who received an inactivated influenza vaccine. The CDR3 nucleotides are TGTGCCAGCAGCTTAGGGAAGTTAAAGACCCAGTACTTC. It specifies CASSLGKLKTQYF.